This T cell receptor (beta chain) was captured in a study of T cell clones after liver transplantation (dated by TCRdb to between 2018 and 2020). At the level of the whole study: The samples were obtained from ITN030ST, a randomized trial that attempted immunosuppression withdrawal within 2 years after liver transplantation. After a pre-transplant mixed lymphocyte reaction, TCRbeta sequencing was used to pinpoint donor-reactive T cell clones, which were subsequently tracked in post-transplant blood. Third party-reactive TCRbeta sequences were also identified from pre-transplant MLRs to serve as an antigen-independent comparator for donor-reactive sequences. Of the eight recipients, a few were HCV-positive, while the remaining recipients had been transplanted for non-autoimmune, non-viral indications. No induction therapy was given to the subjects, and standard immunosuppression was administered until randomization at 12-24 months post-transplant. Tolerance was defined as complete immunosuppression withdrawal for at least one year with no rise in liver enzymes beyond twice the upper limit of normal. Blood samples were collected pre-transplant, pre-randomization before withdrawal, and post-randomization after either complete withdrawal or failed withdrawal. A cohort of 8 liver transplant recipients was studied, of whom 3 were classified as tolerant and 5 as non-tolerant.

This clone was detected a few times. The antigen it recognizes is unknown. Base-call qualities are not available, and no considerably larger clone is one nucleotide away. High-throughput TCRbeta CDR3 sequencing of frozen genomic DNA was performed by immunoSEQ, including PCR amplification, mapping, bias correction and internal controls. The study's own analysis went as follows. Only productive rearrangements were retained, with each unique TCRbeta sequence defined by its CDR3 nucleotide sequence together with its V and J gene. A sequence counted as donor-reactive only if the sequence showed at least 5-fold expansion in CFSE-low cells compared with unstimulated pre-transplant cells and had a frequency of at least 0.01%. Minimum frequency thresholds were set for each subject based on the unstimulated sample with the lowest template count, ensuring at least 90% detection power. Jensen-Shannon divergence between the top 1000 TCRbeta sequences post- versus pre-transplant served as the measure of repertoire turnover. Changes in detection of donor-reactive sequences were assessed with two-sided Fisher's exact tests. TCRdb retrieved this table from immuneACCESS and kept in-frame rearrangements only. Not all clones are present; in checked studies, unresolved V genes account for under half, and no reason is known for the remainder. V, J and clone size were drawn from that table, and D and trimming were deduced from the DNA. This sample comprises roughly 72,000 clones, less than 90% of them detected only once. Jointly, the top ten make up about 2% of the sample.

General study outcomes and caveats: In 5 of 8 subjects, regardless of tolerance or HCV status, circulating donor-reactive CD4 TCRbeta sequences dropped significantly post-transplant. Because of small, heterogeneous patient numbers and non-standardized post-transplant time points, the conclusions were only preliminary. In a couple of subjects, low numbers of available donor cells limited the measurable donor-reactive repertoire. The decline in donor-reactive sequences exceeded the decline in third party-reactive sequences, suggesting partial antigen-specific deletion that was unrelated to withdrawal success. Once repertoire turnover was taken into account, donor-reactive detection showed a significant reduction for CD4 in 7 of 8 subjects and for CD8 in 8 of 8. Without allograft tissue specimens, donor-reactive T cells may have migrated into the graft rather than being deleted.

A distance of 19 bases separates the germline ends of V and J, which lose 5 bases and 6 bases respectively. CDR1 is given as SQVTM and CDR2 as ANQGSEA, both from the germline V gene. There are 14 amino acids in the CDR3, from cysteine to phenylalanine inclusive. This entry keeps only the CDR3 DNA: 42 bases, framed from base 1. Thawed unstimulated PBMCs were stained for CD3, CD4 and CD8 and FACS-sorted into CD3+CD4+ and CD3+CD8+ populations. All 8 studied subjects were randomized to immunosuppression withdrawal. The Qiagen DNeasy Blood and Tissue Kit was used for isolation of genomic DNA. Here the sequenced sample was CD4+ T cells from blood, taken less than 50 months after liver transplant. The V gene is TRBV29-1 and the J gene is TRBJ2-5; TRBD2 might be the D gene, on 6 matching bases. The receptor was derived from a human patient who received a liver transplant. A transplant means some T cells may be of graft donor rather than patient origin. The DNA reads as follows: TGCAGCGTTAGCGGAGCGGGCTCTTTCAAGACCCAGTACTTC. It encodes CSVSGAGSFKTQYF.